This T cell receptor beta chain came from a study of human T cells and chemical hapten exposure. Described time point: healthy volunteer bleed at 6 weeks. Total RNA was extracted from unfractionated whole blood. This clonotype was recorded at least ten times. Between the trimmed V and J ends, which lost 1 base and 7 bases, there was a span of 16 bases. Looked up from germline, CDR1 is MDHEN and CDR2 is SYDVKM. This CDR3 spans 16 amino acids. TCRdb reprocessed the RACE reads via MiXCR and lists one record per CDR3 protein. This repertoire shows about 34,000 distinct CDR3 sequences, less than 5.5% found once; its top ten account for roughly 13%.

J is TRBJ2-2 and V is TRBV28; D may be TRBD1 (5 bases). The material sequenced was whole blood. This receptor was obtained from a human donor in good health. Some clones in this sample may be carry-over from other donors' samples. The chain's CDR3 is CASSLFRRVSGGELFF. DNA of the CDR3: TGTGCCAGCAGTTTATTTCGCAGGGTCTCAGGCGGGGAGCTGTTTTTT.